The clone carrying this TCR beta chain was detected only once. Into every PCR, synthetic TCR analog templates were spiked. Clones were sequenced by immunoSEQ multiplex PCR, and TCRdb holds only the in-frame ones, with some missing. The sample holds 20,000 to 25,000 clones, 91% seen once. The data were taken from a study of PD-L1 blockade in urothelial cancer. Time point of the sample: peripheral blood 6 weeks after treatment start. This CDR3 region has 14 residues. With 10 bases clipped from V and 5 bases from J, the junction kept 10 bases outside the gene matches. CDR1 and CDR2 (germline): MGHDK, SYGVNS.

This receptor was identified in an older woman with urothelial cancer. The material was PBMCs, obtained around atezolizumab (anti-PD-L1) treatment. The chain joins TRBV25-1 to TRBJ2-4; TRBD2 matches 8 bases. CDR3: CANQRAGDENIQYF. CDR3 nucleotide sequence: TGTGCCAACCAGAGAGCGGGGGATGAAAACATTCAGTACTTC.